These T cell receptor beta chains were read from a single sample in a study of T cell repertoires in cytomegalovirus infection. TCRdb re-called the reads with MiXCR, one entry per CDR3 protein. The table records some 800,000 distinct CDR3 sequences, about 29% of them present only once. These receptors are not linked to any known antigen. The sequencing used cultured CD8+ T cells from PBMCs, collected from culture after CMV antigen stimulation. All receptors come from a human donor in good health (CMV status not recorded). Some clones in this sample may be carry-over from other donors' samples. CDR3s include the opening cysteine and the closing phenylalanine or tryptophan. The D gene is left open where the match is weak. A row's size may be missing; if present it is once, few, many or a size class.

v_gene	d_gene	abundance	j_gene	CDR3aa	CDR3nt
TRBV7-9	TRBD1	NA	TRBJ2-7	CASSFGDRHSIAYEQYF	TGTGCCAGCAGCTTTGGGGACAGGCACTCTATCGCCTACGAGCAGTACTTC
TRBV4-1	NA	NA	TRBJ1-2	CASSHPRGPFYTF	TGCGCCAGCAGCCACCCCCGGGGGCCGTTCTACACCTTC
TRBV10-3	NA	NA	TRBJ1-2	CAIRRQANYGYTF	TGTGCCATCAGAAGACAAGCTAACTATGGCTACACCTTC
TRBV7-9	NA	NA	TRBJ1-1	CASGPTGNTEAFF	TGTGCCAGCGGCCCTACTGGGAACACTGAAGCTTTCTTT
TRBV13	TRBD1	few	TRBJ2-1	CASSLGVGFPDRSYNEQFF	TGTGCCAGCAGCTTAGGCGTTGGTTTCCCGGACAGGAGTTACAATGAGCAGTTCTTC
TRBV12-3/TRBV12-4	TRBD1	few	TRBJ1-5	CASSFDVRDRYQPQHF	TGTGCCAGCAGTTTTGATGTGCGGGACAGATATCAGCCCCAGCATTTT
TRBV2	TRBD1	NA	TRBJ2-1	CASSDYGQGAYEQFF	TGTGCCAGCAGTGACTACGGACAGGGGGCGTATGAGCAGTTCTTC
TRBV12-3/TRBV12-4	NA	many	TRBJ1-5	CASTGDNQPQHF	TGTGCCAGCACCGGTGACAATCAGCCCCAGCATTTT
TRBV7-8	NA	many	TRBJ2-3	CASRQRQALLDTQYF	TGTGCCAGCAGACAAAGACAGGCCCTCTTGGATACGCAGTATTTT
TRBV6-1	TRBD1	few	TRBJ2-7	CASLPSGTGYEQYF	TGTGCCAGCCTTCCTTCCGGGACAGGGTACGAGCAGTACTTC
TRBV12-3/TRBV12-4	NA	many	TRBJ2-1	CASRLDRDSYNEQFF	TGTGCCAGCAGGCTCGACCGAGACTCCTACAATGAGCAGTTCTTC
TRBV6-1	TRBD2	once	TRBJ2-5	CASSEASGGGETQYF	TGTGCCAGCAGTGAAGCCAGCGGGGGAGGGGAGACCCAGTACTTC
TRBV4-1	TRBD1	NA	TRBJ2-7	CASSQDPGRQGGGRDEQYF	TGCGCCAGCAGCCAAGATCCGGGCCGACAGGGGGGTGGTCGGGACGAGCAGTACTTC
TRBV7-9	NA	few	TRBJ2-3	CASSLTTDSTDTQYF	TGTGCCAGCAGCTTAACGACAGATAGCACAGATACGCAGTATTTT
TRBV12-5	TRBD1	few	TRBJ2-5	CASGPQQGLQETQYF	TGTGCTAGTGGTCCCCAACAGGGGCTACAAGAGACCCAGTACTTC
TRBV4-2	TRBD1	NA	TRBJ1-2	CASSLTPGTAKNYGYTF	TGTGCCAGCAGCCTAACCCCCGGGACAGCGAAGAACTATGGCTACACCTTC